Sequencing of this T cell receptor beta chain was carried out in a study of CXCR3-negative and CXCR3-positive naive CD8 T cells. Study results and limitations: Freshly isolated PBMCs were used in most assays, given partial CXCR3 loss after freezing. Comparably high diversity was seen in both naive subsets, and much lower diversity in memory CD8+ cells. Naive CXCR3-negative cells resembled naive CXCR3-positive cells in TRBV-TRBJ usage; memory cells differed.

With respect to this clonotype: Its antigen is not identified.

All TRB cDNA libraries came from 5' RACE performed with UMI labels. TCRdb processed the 5' RACE reads again and assigns one entry to each CDR3 protein, with no DNA. The data include over 100,000 distinct CDR3 sequences; the top ten clones carry approximately 0.46%. A CD45RO-CCR7+CD27+CD95- profile was what naive CD8+ T cells displayed. CDR3 length: 13 residues. Sequencing was performed on naive CXCR3- CD8+ T cells from blood. Sample subset: CD45RO-CCR7+CD27+CD95- naive CD8+ T cells lacking CXCR3 (TNR3-). The chain is built from TRBV12-3 or TRBV12-4 and TRBJ2-1. This clonotype originated in a human donor in good health. Some clones in this sample may be carry-over from other donors' samples. The CDR3 spells CASRPSGRNEQFF.